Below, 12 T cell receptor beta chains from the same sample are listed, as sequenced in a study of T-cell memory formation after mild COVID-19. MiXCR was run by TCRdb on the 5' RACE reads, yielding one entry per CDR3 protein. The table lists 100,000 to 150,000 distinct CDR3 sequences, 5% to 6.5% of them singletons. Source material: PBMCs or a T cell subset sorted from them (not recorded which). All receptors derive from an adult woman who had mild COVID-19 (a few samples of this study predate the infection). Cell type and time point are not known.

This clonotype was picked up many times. The CDR3 DNA sequence: TGTGCCAGTAGTATCCCAGGCCAAGGGGAAACTGAAGCTTTCTTT. Encoded protein: CASSIPGQGETEAFF. The chain has TRBV19 and TRBJ1-1; D perhaps matches TRBD1 (5 bases). Germline V gene lookup returns CDR1 LNHDA and CDR2 SQIVND (reference sequence). Trimming stripped 3 bases from V and 5 bases from J, with 16 bases between. The CDR3 is 15 amino acids.

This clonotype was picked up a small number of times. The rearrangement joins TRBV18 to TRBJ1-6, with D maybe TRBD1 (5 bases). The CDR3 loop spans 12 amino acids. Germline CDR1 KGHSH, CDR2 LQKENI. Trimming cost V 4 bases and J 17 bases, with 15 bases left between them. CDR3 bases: TGTGCCAGCTCACGCGGGGGAGAAGATATCCACTTT. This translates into CASSRGGEDIHF.

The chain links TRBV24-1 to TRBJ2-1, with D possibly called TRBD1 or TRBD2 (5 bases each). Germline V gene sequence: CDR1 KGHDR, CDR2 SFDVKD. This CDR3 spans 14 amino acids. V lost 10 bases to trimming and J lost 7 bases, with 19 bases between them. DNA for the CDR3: TGTGCCACTCTCCCGGGACCTCCCCCTAATGAGCAGTTCTTC. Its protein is CATLPGPPPNEQFF.

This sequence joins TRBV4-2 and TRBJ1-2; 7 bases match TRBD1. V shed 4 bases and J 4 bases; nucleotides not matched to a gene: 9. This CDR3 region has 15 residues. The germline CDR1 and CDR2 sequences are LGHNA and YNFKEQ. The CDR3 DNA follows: TGTGCCAGCAGCCCGGAGAGCGGGACAGTCTATGGCTACACCTTC. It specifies CASSPESGTVYGYTF.

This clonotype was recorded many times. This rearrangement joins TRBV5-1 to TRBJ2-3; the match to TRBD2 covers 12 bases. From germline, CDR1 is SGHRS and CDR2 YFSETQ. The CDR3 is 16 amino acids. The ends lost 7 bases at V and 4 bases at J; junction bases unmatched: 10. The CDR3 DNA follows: TGCGCCAGCTCGAAGGCTAGCGGGGGGGGATCAGATACGCAGTATTTT. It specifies CASSKASGGGSDTQYF.

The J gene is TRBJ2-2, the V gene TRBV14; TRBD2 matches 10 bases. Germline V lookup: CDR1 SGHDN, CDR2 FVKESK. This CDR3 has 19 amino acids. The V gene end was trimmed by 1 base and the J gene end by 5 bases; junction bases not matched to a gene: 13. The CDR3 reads CASSQGASGRASRTGELFF. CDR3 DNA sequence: TGTGCCAGCAGCCAAGGGGCGAGCGGGAGGGCCTCTAGGACCGGGGAGCTGTTTTTT.

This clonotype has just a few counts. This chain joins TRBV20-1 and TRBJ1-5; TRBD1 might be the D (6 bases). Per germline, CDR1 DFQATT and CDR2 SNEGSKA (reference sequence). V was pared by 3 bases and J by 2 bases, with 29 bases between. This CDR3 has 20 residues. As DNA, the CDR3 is TGCAGTGCTAGTACGGGTCTTGACAGGTCGGTTGAGGGAGGCAATCAGCCCCAGCATTTT. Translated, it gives CSASTGLDRSVEGGNQPQHF.

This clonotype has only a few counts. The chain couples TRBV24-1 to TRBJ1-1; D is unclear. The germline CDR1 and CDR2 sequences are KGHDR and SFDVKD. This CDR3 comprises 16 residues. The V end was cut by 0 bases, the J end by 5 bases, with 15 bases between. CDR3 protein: CATSDLSTREWTEAFF. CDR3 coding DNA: TGTGCCACCAGTGATTTGTCCACGAGGGAATGGACTGAAGCTTTCTTT.

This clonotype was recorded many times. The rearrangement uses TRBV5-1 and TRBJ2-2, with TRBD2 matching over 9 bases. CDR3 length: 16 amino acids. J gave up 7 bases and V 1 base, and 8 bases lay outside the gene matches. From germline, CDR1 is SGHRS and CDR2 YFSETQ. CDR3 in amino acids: CASSLWGTSSIGELFF. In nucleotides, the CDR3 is TGCGCCAGCAGCTTGTGGGGGACTAGCTCGATCGGGGAGCTGTTTTTT.

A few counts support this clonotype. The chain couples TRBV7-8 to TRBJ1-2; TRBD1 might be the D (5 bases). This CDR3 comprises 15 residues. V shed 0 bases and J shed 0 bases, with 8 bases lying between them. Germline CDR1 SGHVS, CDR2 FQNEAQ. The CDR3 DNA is TGTGCCAGCAGCTTAGCGGGGCAGGCTAACTATGGCTACACCTTC. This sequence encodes CASSLAGQANYGYTF.

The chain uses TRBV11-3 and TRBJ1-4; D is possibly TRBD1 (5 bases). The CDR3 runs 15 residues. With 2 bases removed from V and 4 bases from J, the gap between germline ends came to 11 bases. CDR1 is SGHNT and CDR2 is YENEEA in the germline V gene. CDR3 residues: CASSLLGGYNEKLFF. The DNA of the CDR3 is TGTGCCAGCAGCTTACTTGGGGGATATAATGAAAAACTGTTTTTT. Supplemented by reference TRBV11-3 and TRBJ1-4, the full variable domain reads EAGVVQSPRYKIIEKKQPVAFWCNPISGHNTLYWYLQNLGQGPELLIRYENEEAVDDSQLPKDRFSAERLKGVDSTLKIQPAELGDSAVYLCASSLLGGYNEKLFFGSGTQLSVL.

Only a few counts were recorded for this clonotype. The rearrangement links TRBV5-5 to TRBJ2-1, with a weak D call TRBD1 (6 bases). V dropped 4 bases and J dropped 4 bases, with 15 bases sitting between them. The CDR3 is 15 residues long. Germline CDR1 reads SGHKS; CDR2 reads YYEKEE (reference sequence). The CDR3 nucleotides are TGTGCCAGCAGCCGCAACAGGGATTGGTACAATGAGCAGTTCTTC. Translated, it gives CASSRNRDWYNEQFF.